The rows below give T cell receptor beta chains drawn from one sample of a study of response to subunit inactivated influenza vaccine. MiXCR, run by TCRdb on the RT-PCR reads, gives a single entry per CDR3 protein. Of 650,000 to 800,000 distinct CDR3 sequences listed, 15% to 20% are singletons. Sequenced here: PBMCs from blood, sampled 5 to 6 days after vaccination. These receptors originate from a man aged 50 or older who received an inactivated influenza vaccine. Each CDR3 is given with its conserved first and last residue. The D gene is left open where the match is weak. A row's size may be missing; if present it is once, few, many or a size class.

cdr3_aa cdr3_nt clone_size v_call d_call j_call
CASSYGDSEAFF TGTGCCAGCAGTTACGGGGACTCTGAAGCTTTCTTT few TRBV6-5 NA TRBJ1-1
CASSLGAGDTNEQFF TGTGCCAGCAGTTTGGGGGCAGGGGATACGAATGAGCAGTTCTTC NA TRBV27 NA TRBJ2-1
CASSSNGKTNEKLFF TGTGCCAGCAGCAGTAACGGGAAAACTAATGAAAAACTGTTTTTT few TRBV4-2 NA TRBJ1-4
CSVGVAGGEAFF TGCAGCGTTGGGGTCGCGGGGGGTGAAGCTTTCTTT NA TRBV29-1 NA TRBJ1-1
CASSAMASSYNEQFF TGTGCCAGCAGTGCTATGGCGTCCTCCTACAATGAGCAGTTCTTC NA TRBV6-2/TRBV6-3 NA TRBJ2-1
CASSWPADTQYF TGTGCCAGCAGTTGGCCAGCAGATACGCAGTATTTT few TRBV12-3/TRBV12-4 NA TRBJ2-3
CSGRDRGSYEQYF TGCAGCGGGCGGGACAGGGGTTCCTACGAGCAGTACTTC few TRBV29-1 TRBD1 TRBJ2-7
CASSERDRGEETQYF TGTGCCAGCAGTGAGCGTGACAGGGGCGAAGAGACCCAGTACTTC NA TRBV6-1 TRBD1 TRBJ2-5
CASSFGGEGSYEQYF TGTGCCAGCAGTTTTGGGGGAGAAGGGTCCTACGAGCAGTACTTC NA TRBV27 NA TRBJ2-7
CASSRLAGVIETQYF TGTGCCAGTAGTCGACTAGCGGGAGTGATAGAGACCCAGTACTTC NA TRBV19 TRBD2 TRBJ2-5
CASGDGVGYRELFF TGTGCCAGCGGGGACGGGGTTGGATACCGGGAGCTGTTTTTT NA TRBV12-3/TRBV12-4 NA TRBJ2-2
CSARPVRGSGGGEQFF TGCAGTGCTAGGCCAGTACGTGGCAGCGGGGGTGGTGAGCAGTTCTTC NA TRBV20-1 TRBD2 TRBJ2-1
CSATTGSTGELFF TGCAGCGCTACGACTGGTTCCACCGGGGAGCTGTTTTTT medium-sized TRBV29-1 NA TRBJ2-2
CASGWGSGELFF TGTGCCAGCGGCTGGGGGTCCGGGGAGCTGTTTTTT NA TRBV12-3/TRBV12-4 NA TRBJ2-2
CASSLLGIDTQYF TGTGCCAGCAGCTTGCTGGGGATAGATACGCAGTATTTT many TRBV7-6 NA TRBJ2-3
CSVQEGGANTEAFF TGCAGCGTCCAAGAGGGGGGCGCGAACACTGAAGCTTTCTTT few TRBV29-1 NA TRBJ1-1
CASRVQETQYF TGTGCCAGCAGGGTACAAGAGACCCAGTACTTC NA TRBV7-2 NA TRBJ2-5
CASSLLRMRDQPQHF TGTGCCAGCAGTCTCCTACGGATGCGGGATCAGCCCCAGCATTTT NA TRBV2 NA TRBJ1-5
CASSSGLAGFDKDF TGTGCCAGCAGTTCCGGACTAGCGGGGTTCGATAAAGACTTC few TRBV7-9 TRBD2 TRBJ2-7
CASSTASVSYNEQFF TGTGCCAGCAGCACCGCTAGCGTCTCCTACAATGAGCAGTTCTTC few TRBV5-5 NA TRBJ2-1